This T cell receptor (beta chain) emerged from a study of T cell responses to AZD1222 COVID-19 vaccine. Overall study findings and caveats: Clonal diversity may have been underestimated, and the donors were mostly white British, with more females than males.

This table comes from immunoSEQ multiplex PCR, and its TCRdb copy is limited to in-frame clones, with some not included. The table records nearly 110,000 clones, just over 90% of them present only once. Germline V gene lookup returns CDR1 KGHSH and CDR2 LQKENI. Trimming at V came to 2 bases and at J to 0 bases, leaving 12 bases not matched to a gene. CDR3 length equals 18 residues. Remarks on this clone: Its antigen is unknown.

Analysis merged second doses at about 4 or about 12 weeks. The receptor was derived from an adult who received the AZD1222 COVID-19 vaccine. The sequencing here drew on peripheral blood, taken 28 days after the second AZD1222 dose. V usage is TRBV18 and J usage is TRBJ1-2; 7 bases agree with TRBD1. CDR3 in amino acids: CASSPKVNRGVPNYGYTF. The CDR3 DNA reads as TGTGCCAGCTCACCAAAGGTGAACAGGGGCGTCCCTAACTATGGCTACACCTTC.